A selection of T cell receptor beta chains follows, all from one sample in a study of CD8+ T cells in alopecia areata. TCRdb keeps only in-frame clones here, not all; method: immunoSEQ multiplex PCR. Altogether 150,000 to 200,000 clones are present, roughly 65% being singletons, with the ten largest covering approximately 0.91%. Sequenced material: CD4+ T cells sorted from blood, taken at week 4, from a patient treated with tofacitinib. The receptors were gathered from a human donor with alopecia areata. The CDR3 runs from the conserved cysteine through the conserved F or W. Each record gives: D gene, V gene, clone size, J gene, CDR3 DNA, CDR3 protein. A D gene is named only where the DNA matches it firmly. A row's size may be missing; if present it is once, few, many or a size class.

D gene: .
V gene: TRBV5-1
clone size: .
J gene: TRBJ2-7
CDR3 DNA: TGCGCCAGCAGCTTCCCCGATGGGCGACGGTACTTC
CDR3 protein: CASSFPDGRRYF

D gene: .
V gene: TRBV6-6
clone size: once
J gene: TRBJ2-7
CDR3 DNA: TGTGCCAGCAGTTACTCGAGCAGGTCCTACGAGCAGTACTTC
CDR3 protein: CASSYSSRSYEQYF

D gene: TRBD1
V gene: TRBV7-2
clone size: few
J gene: TRBJ1-1
CDR3 DNA: TGTGCCAGCAGCGAGGGACAGGAGAACACTGAAGCTTTCTTT
CDR3 protein: CASSEGQENTEAFF

D gene: .
V gene: TRBV9
clone size: few
J gene: TRBJ2-6
CDR3 DNA: TGTGCCAGCAGCTTATACTCTGGGGCCAACGTCCTGACTTTC
CDR3 protein: CASSLYSGANVLTF

D gene: .
V gene: TRBV14
clone size: .
J gene: TRBJ1-2
CDR3 DNA: TGTGCCAGCAGCCAAATCGGGGGGACTGGCTACACCTTC
CDR3 protein: CASSQIGGTGYTF

D gene: .
V gene: TRBV5-6
clone size: .
J gene: TRBJ1-6
CDR3 DNA: TGTGCCAGCAGCCCCGTGACGCTCAGGAATTCACCCCTCCACTTT
CDR3 protein: CASSPVTLRNSPLHF

D gene: .
V gene: TRBV25-1
clone size: .
J gene: TRBJ1-4
CDR3 DNA: TGTGCCAGCACCACCGGGGCAGGGCGAGATGAAAAACTGTTTTTT
CDR3 protein: CASTTGAGRDEKLFF

D gene: .
V gene: TRBV7-2
clone size: .
J gene: TRBJ1-2
CDR3 DNA: TGTGCCAGCAGCCGTCTGAAGAACTATGGCTACACCTTC
CDR3 protein: CASSRLKNYGYTF

D gene: .
V gene: TRBV5-4
clone size: few
J gene: TRBJ2-5
CDR3 DNA: TGTGCCAGCAGCTTGCTTCAGATCCAAGAGACCCAGTACTTC
CDR3 protein: CASSLLQIQETQYF

D gene: TRBD1
V gene: TRBV30
clone size: few
J gene: TRBJ2-3
CDR3 DNA: TGTGCCTGGAGTGTATGGCAGGGGGCCCCAGATACGCAGTATTTT
CDR3 protein: CAWSVWQGAPDTQYF

D gene: TRBD1
V gene: TRBV6-5
clone size: .
J gene: TRBJ2-7
CDR3 DNA: TGTGCCAGCAGTTACTCCCGGGACAGAGCCTCCTACGAGCAGTACTTC
CDR3 protein: CASSYSRDRASYEQYF

D gene: TRBD1
V gene: TRBV30
clone size: .
J gene: TRBJ1-1
CDR3 DNA: TGTGCCTGGAGTCATGCGACAGGGGGCACTGAAGCTTTCTTT
CDR3 protein: CAWSHATGGTEAFF

D gene: .
V gene: TRBV29-1
clone size: .
J gene: TRBJ2-7
CDR3 DNA: TGCAGCGTGCGGGCAGCCTACGAAGGGCAGTACTTC
CDR3 protein: CSVRAAYEGQYF

D gene: TRBD1
V gene: TRBV5-6
clone size: .
J gene: TRBJ1-1
CDR3 DNA: TGTGCCAGCAGCTTGGAAGGGGGCCGGTCTTCTCCATCGAACACTGAAGCTTTCTTT
CDR3 protein: CASSLEGGRSSPSNTEAFF

D gene: .
V gene: TRBV6-5
clone size: .
J gene: TRBJ1-6
CDR3 DNA: TGTGCCAGCAGTCCGAACCTTAATAATTCACCCCTCCACTTT
CDR3 protein: CASSPNLNNSPLHF

D gene: .
V gene: TRBV5-1
clone size: .
J gene: TRBJ2-5
CDR3 DNA: TGCGCCAGCAGAAGGGACACCAGCCCCCAAGAGACCCAGTACTTC
CDR3 protein: CASRRDTSPQETQYF

D gene: TRBD2
V gene: TRBV6-6
clone size: .
J gene: TRBJ2-4
CDR3 DNA: TGTGCCTGCCGGGAGGGCCCCAAAAACATTCAGTACTTC
CDR3 protein: CACREGPKNIQYF